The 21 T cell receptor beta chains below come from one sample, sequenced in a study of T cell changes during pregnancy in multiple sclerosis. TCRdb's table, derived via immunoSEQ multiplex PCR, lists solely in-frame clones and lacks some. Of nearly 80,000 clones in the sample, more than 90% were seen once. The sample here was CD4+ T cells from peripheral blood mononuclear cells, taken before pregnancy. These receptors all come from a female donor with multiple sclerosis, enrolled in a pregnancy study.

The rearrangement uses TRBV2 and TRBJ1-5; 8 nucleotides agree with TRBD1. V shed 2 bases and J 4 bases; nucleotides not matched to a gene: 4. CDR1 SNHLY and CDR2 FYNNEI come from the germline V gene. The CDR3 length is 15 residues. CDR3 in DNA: TGTGCCAGCAGTGAAAGCAGGGGGCAGAATCAGCCCCAGCATTTT. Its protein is CASSESRGQNQPQHF.

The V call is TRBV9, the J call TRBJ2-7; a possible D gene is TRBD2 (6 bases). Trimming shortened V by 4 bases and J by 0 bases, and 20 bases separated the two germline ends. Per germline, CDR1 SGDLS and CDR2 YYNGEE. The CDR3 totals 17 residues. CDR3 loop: CASSHLAPLASSYEQYF. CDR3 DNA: TGTGCCAGCAGCCACTTGGCCCCTCTAGCGTCCTCCTACGAGCAGTACTTC.

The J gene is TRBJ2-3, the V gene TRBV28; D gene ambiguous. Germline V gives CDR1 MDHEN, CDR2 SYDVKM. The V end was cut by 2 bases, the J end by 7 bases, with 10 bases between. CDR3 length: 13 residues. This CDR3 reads CASSLGQTNTQYF. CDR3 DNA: TGTGCCAGCAGTTTAGGGCAGACGAATACGCAGTATTTT.

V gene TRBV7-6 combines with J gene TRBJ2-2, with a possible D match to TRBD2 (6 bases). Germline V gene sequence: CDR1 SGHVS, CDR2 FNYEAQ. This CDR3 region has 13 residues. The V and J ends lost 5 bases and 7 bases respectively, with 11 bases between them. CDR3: CASSTTRGGELFF. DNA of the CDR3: TGTGCCAGCAGCACGACTAGGGGCGGGGAGCTGTTTTTT.

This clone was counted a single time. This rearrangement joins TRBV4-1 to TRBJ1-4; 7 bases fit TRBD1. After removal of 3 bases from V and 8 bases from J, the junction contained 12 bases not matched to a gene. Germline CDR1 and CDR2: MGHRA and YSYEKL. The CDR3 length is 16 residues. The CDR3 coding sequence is TGCGCCAGCAGCCAGCAGCCCGGGACAGAGAAAGAAAAACTGTTTTTT. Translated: CASSQQPGTEKEKLFF.

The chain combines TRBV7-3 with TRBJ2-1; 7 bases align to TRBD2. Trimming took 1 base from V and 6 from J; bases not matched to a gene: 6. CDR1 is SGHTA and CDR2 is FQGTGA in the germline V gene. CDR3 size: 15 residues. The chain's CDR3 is CASSLIAGQINEQFF. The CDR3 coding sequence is TGTGCCAGCAGCTTAATAGCGGGCCAGATCAATGAGCAGTTCTTC.

The CDR3 sequence is CASAVPGGARYEQYF. The CDR3 nucleotides are TGTGCCAGCGCCGTGCCGGGAGGGGCGCGCTACGAGCAGTACTTC. The chain links TRBV28 to TRBJ2-7; TRBD2 aligns across 8 bases. CDR1 is MDHEN and CDR2 is SYDVKM in the germline V gene. The CDR3 has 15 amino acids. Trimming removed 8 bases from V and 3 bases from J; junction bases left unmatched: 12.

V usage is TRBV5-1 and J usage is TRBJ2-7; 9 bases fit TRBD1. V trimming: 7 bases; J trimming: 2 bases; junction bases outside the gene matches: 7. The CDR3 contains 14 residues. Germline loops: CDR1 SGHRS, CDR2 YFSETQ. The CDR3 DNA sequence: TGCGCCAGCGCAGCCGGGACAGGGCCCTACGAGCAGTACTTC. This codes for CASAAGTGPYEQYF.

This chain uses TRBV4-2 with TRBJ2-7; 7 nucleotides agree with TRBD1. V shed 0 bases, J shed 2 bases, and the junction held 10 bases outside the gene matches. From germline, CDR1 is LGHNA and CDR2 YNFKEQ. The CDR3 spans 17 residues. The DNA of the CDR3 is TGTGCCAGCAGCCAAGATTATCGGACAGGACAAACCTACGAGCAGTACTTC. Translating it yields CASSQDYRTGQTYEQYF.

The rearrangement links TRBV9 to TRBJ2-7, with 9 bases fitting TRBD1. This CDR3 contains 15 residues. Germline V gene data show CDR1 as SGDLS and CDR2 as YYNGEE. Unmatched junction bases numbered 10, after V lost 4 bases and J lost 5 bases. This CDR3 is CASSFAGTGLDEQYF. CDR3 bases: TGTGCCAGCAGCTTTGCCGGGACAGGGTTAGACGAGCAGTACTTC.

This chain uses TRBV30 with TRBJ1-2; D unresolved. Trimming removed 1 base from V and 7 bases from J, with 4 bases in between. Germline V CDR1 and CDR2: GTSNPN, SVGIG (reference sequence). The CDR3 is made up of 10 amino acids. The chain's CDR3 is CAWSGGGYTF. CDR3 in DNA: TGTGCCTGGAGTGGCGGTGGCTACACCTTC.

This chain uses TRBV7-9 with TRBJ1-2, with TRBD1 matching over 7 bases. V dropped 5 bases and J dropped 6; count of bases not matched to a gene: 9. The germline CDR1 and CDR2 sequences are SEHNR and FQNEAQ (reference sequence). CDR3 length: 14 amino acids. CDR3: CASSPRQGGDGYTF. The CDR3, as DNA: TGTGCCAGCAGCCCCAGACAGGGTGGCGATGGCTACACCTTC.

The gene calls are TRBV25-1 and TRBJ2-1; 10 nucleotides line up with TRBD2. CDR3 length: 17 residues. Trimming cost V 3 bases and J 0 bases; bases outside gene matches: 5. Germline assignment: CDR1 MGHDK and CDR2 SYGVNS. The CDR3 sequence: CASSESLAGSSYNEQFF. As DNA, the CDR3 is TGTGCCAGCAGTGAGTCACTAGCGGGAAGCTCCTACAATGAGCAGTTCTTC.

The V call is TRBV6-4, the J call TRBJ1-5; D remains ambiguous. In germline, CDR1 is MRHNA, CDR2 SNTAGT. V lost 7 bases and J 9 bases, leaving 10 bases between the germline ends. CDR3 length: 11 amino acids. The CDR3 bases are TGTGCCAGCACCCGGTTGTCGCCCCAGCATTTT. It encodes CASTRLSPQHF.

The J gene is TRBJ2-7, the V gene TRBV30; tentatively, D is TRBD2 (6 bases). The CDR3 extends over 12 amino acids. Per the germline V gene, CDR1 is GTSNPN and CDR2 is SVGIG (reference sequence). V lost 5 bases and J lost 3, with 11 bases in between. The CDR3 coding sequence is TGTGCCTGGTCACCCGGGAGCTACGAGCAGTACTTC. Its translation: CAWSPGSYEQYF.

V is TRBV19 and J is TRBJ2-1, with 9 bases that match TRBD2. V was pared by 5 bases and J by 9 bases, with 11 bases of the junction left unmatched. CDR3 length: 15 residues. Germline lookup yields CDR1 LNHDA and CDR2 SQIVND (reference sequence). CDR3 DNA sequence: TGTGCCAGTAGTCTACCCGGCGCTAGCGGGATTGAGCAGTTCTTC. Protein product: CASSLPGASGIEQFF.

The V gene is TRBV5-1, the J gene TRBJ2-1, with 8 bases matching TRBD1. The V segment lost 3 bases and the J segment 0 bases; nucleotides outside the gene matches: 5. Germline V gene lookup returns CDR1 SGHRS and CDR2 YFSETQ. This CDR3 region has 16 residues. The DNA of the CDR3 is TGCGCCAGCAGCTGGCGACAGGGGAGCTCCTACAATGAGCAGTTCTTC. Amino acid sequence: CASSWRQGSSYNEQFF.

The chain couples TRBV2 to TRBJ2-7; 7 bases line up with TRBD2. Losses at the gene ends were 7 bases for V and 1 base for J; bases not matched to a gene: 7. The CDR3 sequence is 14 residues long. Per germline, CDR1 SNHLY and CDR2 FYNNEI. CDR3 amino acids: CASKRAGLSYEQYF. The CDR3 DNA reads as TGTGCCAGCAAAAGAGCGGGACTGTCCTACGAGCAGTACTTC. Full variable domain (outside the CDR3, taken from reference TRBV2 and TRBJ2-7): EPEVTQTPSHQVTQMGQEVILRCVPISNHLYFYWYRQILGQKVEFLVSFYNNEISEKSEIFDDQFSVERPDGSNFTLKIRSTKLEDSAMYFCASKRAGLSYEQYFGPGTRLTVT.

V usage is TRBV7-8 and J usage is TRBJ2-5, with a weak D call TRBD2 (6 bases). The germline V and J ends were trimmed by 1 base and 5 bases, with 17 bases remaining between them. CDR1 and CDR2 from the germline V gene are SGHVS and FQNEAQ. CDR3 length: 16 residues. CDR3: CASSLGGGVPIETQYF. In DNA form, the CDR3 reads TGTGCCAGCAGCTTAGGGGGAGGAGTCCCGATTGAGACCCAGTACTTC.

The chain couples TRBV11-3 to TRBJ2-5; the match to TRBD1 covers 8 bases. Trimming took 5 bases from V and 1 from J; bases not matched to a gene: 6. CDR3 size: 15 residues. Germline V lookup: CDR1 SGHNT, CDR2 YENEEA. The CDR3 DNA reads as TGTGCCAGCAGCCATGGGACAGGCCTCCAAGAGACCCAGTACTTC. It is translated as CASSHGTGLQETQYF.

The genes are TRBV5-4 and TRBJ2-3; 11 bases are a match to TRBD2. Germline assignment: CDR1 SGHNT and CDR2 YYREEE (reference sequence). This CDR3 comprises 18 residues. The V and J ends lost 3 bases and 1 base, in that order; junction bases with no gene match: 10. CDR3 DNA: TGTGCCAGCAGCTCCGGGACTAGCGGACCCTGGGGCACAGATACGCAGTATTTT. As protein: CASSSGTSGPWGTDTQYF.